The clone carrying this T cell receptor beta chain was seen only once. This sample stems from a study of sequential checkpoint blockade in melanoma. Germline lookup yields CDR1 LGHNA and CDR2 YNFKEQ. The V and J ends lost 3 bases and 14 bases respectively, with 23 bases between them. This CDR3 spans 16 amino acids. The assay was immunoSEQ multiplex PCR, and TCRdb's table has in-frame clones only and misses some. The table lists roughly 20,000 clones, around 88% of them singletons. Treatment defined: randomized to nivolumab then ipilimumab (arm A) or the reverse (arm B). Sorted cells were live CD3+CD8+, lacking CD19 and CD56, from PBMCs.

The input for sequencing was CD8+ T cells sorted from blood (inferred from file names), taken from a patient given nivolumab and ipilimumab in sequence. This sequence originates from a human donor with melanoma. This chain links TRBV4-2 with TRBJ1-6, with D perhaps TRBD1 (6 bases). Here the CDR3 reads CASSHPRDRSPVALHF. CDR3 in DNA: TGTGCCAGCAGCCACCCCCGTGACAGGTCACCCGTCGCCCTCCACTTT.